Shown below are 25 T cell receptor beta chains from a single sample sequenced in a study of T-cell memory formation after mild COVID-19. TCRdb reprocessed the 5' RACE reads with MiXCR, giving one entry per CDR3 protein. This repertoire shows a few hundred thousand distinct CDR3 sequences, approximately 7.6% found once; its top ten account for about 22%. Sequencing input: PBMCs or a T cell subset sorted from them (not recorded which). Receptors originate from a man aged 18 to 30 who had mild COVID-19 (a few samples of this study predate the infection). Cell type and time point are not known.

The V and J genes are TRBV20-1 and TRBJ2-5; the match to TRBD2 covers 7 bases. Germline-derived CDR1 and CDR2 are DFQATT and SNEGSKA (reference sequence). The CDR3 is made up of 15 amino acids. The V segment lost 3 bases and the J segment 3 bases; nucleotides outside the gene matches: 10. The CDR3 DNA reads TGCAGTGCTAGGAGGTCGCTAGCGGTAAAAGAGACCCAGTACTTC. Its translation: CSARRSLAVKETQYF.

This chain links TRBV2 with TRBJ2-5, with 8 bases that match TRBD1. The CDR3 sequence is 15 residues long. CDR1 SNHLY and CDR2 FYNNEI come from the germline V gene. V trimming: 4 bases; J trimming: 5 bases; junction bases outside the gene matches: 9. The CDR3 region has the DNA TGTGCCAGCAGTGGCGGGACAGGCCTCGGGGAGACCCAGTACTTC. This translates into CASSGGTGLGETQYF.

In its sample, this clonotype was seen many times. DNA of the CDR3: TGTGCCAGCAGCTTCCGGCAGGGAGGCTACACCTTC. Translation: CASSFRQGGYTF. The chain links TRBV7-8 to TRBJ1-2; possible D gene TRBD1, 5 bases. This CDR3 comprises 12 residues. Per germline, CDR1 SGHVS and CDR2 FQNEAQ. With 3 bases removed from V and 8 bases from J, the gap between germline ends came to 10 bases.

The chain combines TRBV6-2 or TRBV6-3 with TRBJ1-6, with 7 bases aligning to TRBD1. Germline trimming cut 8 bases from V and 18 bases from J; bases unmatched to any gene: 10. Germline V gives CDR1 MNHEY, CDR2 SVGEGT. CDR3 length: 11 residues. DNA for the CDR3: TGTGCCAGCGGTCGGGACAGCGGGCGCCACTTT. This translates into CASGRDSGRHF.

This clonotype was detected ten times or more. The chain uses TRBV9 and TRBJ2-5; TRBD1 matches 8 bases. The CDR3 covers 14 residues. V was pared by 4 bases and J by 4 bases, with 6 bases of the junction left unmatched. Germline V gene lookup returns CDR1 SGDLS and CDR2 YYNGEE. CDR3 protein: CASSKTGAGETQYF. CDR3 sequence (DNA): TGTGCCAGCAGCAAGACAGGGGCGGGAGAGACCCAGTACTTC.

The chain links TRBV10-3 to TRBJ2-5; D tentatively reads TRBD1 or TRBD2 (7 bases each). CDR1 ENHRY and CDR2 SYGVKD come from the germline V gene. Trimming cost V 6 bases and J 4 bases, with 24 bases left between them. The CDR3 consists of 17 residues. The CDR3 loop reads CAISSPRPTGRGETQYF. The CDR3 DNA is TGTGCCATCAGCTCACCGCGGCCGACAGGGAGGGGAGAGACCCAGTACTTC.

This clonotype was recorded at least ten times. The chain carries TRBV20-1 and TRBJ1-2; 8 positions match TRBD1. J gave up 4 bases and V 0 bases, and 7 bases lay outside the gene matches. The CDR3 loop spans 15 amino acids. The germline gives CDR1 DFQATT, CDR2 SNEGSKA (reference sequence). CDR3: CSARDPQGAVYGYTF. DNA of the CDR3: TGCAGTGCTAGAGATCCCCAGGGGGCTGTCTATGGCTACACCTTC.

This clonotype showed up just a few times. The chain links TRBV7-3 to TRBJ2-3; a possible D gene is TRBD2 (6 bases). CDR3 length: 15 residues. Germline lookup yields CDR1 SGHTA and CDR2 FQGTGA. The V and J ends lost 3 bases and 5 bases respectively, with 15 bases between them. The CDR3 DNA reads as TGTGCCAGCAGCTTGGGCGGGGCCACCGGAGATACGCAGTATTTT. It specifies CASSLGGATGDTQYF.

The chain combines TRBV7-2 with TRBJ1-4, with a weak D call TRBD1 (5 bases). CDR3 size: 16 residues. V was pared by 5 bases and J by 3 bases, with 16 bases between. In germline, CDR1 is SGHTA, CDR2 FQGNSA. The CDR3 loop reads CASSPGTSPPNEKLFF. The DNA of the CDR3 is TGTGCCAGCAGCCCCGGGACCTCCCCGCCTAATGAAAAACTGTTTTTT.

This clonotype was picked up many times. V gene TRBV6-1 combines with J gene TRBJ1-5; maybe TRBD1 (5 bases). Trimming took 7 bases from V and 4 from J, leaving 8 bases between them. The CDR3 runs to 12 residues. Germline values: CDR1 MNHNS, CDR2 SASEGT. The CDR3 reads CASTRQNQPQHF. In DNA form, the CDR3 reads TGTGCCAGCACCAGACAGAATCAGCCCCAGCATTTT.

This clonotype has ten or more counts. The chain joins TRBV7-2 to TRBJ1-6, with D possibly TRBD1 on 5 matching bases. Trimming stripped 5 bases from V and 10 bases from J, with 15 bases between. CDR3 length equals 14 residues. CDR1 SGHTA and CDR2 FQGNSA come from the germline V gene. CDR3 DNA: TGTGCCAGCAGCCAGCAGGGTACAATGTCACCCCTCCACTTT. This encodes CASSQQGTMSPLHF. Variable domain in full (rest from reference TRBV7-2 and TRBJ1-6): GAGVSQSPSNKVTEKGKDVELRCDPISGHTALYWYRQSLGQGLEFLIYFQGNSAPDKSGLPSDRFSAERTGGSVSTLTIQRTQQEDSAVYLCASSQQGTMSPLHFGNGTRLTVT.

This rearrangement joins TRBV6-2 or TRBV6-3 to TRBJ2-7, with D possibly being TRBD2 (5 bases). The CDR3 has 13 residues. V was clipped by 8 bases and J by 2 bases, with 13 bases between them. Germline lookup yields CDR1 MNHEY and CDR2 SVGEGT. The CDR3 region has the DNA TGTGCCAGCCGCGGGCCGGTAGCCTACGAGCAGTACTTC. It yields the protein CASRGPVAYEQYF.

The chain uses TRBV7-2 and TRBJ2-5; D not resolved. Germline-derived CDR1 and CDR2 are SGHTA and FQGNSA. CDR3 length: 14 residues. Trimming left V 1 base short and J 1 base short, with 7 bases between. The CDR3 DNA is TGTGCCAGCAGCTTAGGGCAGTTCCAAGAGACCCAGTACTTC. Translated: CASSLGQFQETQYF.

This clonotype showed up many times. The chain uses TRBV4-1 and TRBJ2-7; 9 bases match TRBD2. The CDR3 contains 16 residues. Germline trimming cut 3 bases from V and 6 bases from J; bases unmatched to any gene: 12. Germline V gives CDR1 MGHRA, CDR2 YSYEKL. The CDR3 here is CASSHPTSGALSEQYF. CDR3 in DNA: TGCGCCAGCAGCCACCCGACTAGCGGCGCACTATCCGAGCAGTACTTC.

This CDR3 reads CASRGLQTSGLSYEQYF. CDR3 bases: TGTGCCAGCAGAGGACTTCAGACTAGCGGGCTGAGCTACGAGCAGTACTTC. V usage is TRBV2 and J usage is TRBJ2-7; TRBD2 agrees at 10 bases. Losses at the gene ends were 6 bases for V and 3 bases for J; bases not matched to a gene: 14. The CDR3 extends over 17 amino acids. Looked up from germline, CDR1 is SNHLY and CDR2 is FYNNEI.

Here the CDR3 reads CASGVATSGFGGSYEQYV. The DNA for the CDR3 is TGTGCCAGCGGAGTCGCAACTAGCGGGTTTGGCGGCTCCTACGAGCAGTACGTC. This chain uses TRBV27 with TRBJ2-7; TRBD2 matches at 9 bases. The CDR3 loop spans 18 amino acids. Germline CDR1 reads MNHEY; CDR2 reads SMNVEV (reference sequence). V was pared by 8 bases and J by 0 bases, with 17 bases of the junction left unmatched.

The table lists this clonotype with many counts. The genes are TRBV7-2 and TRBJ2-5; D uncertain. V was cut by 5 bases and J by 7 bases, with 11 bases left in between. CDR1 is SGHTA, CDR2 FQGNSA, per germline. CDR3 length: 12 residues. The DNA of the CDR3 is TGTGCCAGCAGCCCCAAATTGATGACCCAGTACTTC. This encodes CASSPKLMTQYF.

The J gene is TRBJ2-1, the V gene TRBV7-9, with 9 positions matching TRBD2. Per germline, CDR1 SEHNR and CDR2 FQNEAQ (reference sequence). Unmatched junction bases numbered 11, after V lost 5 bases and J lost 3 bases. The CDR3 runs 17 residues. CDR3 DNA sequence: TGTGCCAGCAGCAGCTTTCAGGAAGCGGGGGGCTACAATGAGCAGTTCTTC. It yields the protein CASSSFQEAGGYNEQFF.

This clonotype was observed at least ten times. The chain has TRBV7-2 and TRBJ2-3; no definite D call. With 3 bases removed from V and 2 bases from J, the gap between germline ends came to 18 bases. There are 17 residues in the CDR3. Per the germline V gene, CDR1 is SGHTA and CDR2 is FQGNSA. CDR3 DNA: TGTGCCAGCAGCTTCCCGAAGGCAGGCCCTCCCACAGATACGCAGTATTTT. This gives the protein CASSFPKAGPPTDTQYF.

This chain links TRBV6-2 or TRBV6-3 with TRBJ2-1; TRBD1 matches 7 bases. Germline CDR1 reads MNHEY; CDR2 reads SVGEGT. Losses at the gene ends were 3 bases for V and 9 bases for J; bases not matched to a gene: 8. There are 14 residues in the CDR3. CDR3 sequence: CASSYSWDSSEQFF. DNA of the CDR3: TGTGCCAGCAGTTATAGTTGGGACAGTTCTGAGCAGTTCTTC.

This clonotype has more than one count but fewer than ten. CDR3 sequence reads: CASSPRNEQFF. CDR3 coding DNA: TGTGCCAGCAGTCCGAGGAATGAGCAGTTCTTC. The rearrangement links TRBV6-2 or TRBV6-3 to TRBJ2-1; D not resolved. Trimming removed 5 bases at V and 7 bases at J, with 6 bases between. The CDR3 contains 11 residues. The germline CDR1 and CDR2 sequences are MNHEY and SVGEGT.

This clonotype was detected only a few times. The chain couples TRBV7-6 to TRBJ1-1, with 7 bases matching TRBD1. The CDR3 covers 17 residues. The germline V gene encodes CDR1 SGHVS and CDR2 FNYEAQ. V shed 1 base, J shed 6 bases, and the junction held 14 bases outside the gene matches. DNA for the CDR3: TGTGCCAGCAGCTTAGGGGTGGTATTATCGGGACAGTCTGAAGCTTTCTTT. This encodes CASSLGVVLSGQSEAFF.

The CDR3 loop reads CASSLAWLYEQYV. The DNA for the CDR3 is TGTGCCAGCAGCTTGGCGTGGCTATACGAGCAGTACGTC. The chain is built from TRBV5-8 and TRBJ2-7; D is unresolved. In germline, CDR1 is SGHTS, CDR2 YDEGEE. The CDR3 has 13 amino acids. Trimming took off 0 bases at V and 4 bases at J, with 8 bases between the two ends.

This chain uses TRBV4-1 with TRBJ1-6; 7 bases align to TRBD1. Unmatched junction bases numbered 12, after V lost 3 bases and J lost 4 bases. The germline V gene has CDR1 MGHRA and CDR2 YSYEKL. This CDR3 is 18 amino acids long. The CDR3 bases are TGCGCCAGCAGCCACAGAAACAGGGGTGACAGGTATAATTCACCCCTCCACTTT. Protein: CASSHRNRGDRYNSPLHF.

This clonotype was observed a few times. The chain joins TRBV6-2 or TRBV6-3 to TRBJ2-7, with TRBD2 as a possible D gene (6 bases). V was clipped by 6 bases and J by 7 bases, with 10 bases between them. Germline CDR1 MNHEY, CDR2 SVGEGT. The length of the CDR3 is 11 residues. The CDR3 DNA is TGTGCCAGCAGGGCGGGGAGTGAGCAGTACGTC. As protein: CASRAGSEQYV.